This passage covers 14 T cell receptor beta chains from one sample sequenced in a study of blood T cell repertoires in COVID-19. The protocol was immunoSEQ multiplex PCR, while the TCRdb copy is restricted to in-frame clones and leaves out a portion. This sample has 200,000 to 250,000 clones, with around 81% found just once. The sample consisted of peripheral blood. Source of these receptors: a woman aged 55-69 years with acute or convalescent COVID-19.

This clone appeared a few times. The V call is TRBV9, the J call TRBJ1-1, with D possibly TRBD1 on 5 matching bases. Germline CDR1 reads SGDLS; CDR2 reads YYNGEE. Trimming cost V 5 bases and J 0 bases, with 11 bases left between them. CDR3 length: 14 residues. CDR3 coding DNA: TGTGCCAGCAGTCCCAGGACACTGAACACTGAAGCTTTCTTT. As protein: CASSPRTLNTEAFF.

The rearrangement links TRBV7-8 to TRBJ2-3, with a tentative D call TRBD2 (5 bases). Germline CDR1 is SGHVS and CDR2 is FQNEAQ. CDR3 length: 16 residues. Trimming took off 2 bases at V and 0 bases at J, with 12 bases between the two ends. The CDR3 loop reads CASSLILDSSTDTQYF. The CDR3, as DNA: TGTGCCAGCAGCTTAATTCTGGACTCTAGCACAGATACGCAGTATTTT.

J is TRBJ2-5 and V is TRBV5-4, with 8 nucleotides matching TRBD1. This CDR3 has 14 amino acids. CDR1 and CDR2 (germline): SGHNT, YYREEE (reference sequence). V lost 0 bases to trimming and J lost 4 bases; unmatched junction nucleotides: 2. Here the CDR3 DNA reads TGTGCCAGCAGCTTGGTGGGGACAGGAGAGACCCAGTACTTC. Protein: CASSLVGTGETQYF.

The rearrangement joins TRBV5-1 to TRBJ2-1, with a tentative D call TRBD1 (6 bases). This CDR3 has 16 amino acids. V lost 0 bases and J lost 1, with 11 bases in between. CDR1 is SGHRS and CDR2 is YFSETQ in the germline V gene. The DNA for the CDR3 is TGCGCCAGCAGCTTGGAAGGACAGCTTTCCTACAATGAGCAGTTCTTC. Translation gives CASSLEGQLSYNEQFF.

The chain employs TRBV30 and TRBJ1-4; TRBD1 aligns across 11 bases. V gave up 2 bases and J gave up 6 bases; unmatched junction bases: 5. Germline V lookup: CDR1 GTSNPN, CDR2 SVGIG (reference sequence). The CDR3 runs 15 residues. CDR3 amino acids: CAWSTGTGGYEKLFF. The CDR3 coding sequence is TGTGCCTGGAGTACCGGGACAGGGGGTTATGAAAAACTGTTTTTT.

This clone is a singleton in its sample. The V and J genes are TRBV15 and TRBJ2-1, with TRBD2 matching 13 bases. Germline V lookup: CDR1 LNHNV, CDR2 YYDKDF (reference sequence). The CDR3 contains 16 residues. J lost 15 bases, V lost 1 base, and 12 bases had no gene match. The CDR3: CATSRAGTSGENPSFF. The DNA for the CDR3 is TGTGCCACCAGCAGAGCCGGGACTAGCGGGGAGAATCCGTCGTTCTTC.

The CDR3 sequence: CASSGSTGPYNSPLHF. DNA for the CDR3: TGTGCCAGCAGCGGATCGACAGGGCCCTATAATTCACCCCTCCACTTT. The rearrangement joins TRBV5-6 to TRBJ1-6; TRBD1 matches at 7 bases. The CDR3 has 16 amino acids. Germline CDR1 is SGHDT and CDR2 is YYEEEE. Trimming removed 4 bases from V and 2 bases from J; junction bases left unmatched: 6.

This clone was seen more than once but under ten times. The chain couples TRBV4-1 to TRBJ1-3, with a possible D match to TRBD1 (6 bases). V dropped 0 bases and J dropped 0 bases, with 12 bases sitting between them. Germline lookup yields CDR1 MGHRA and CDR2 YSYEKL. The CDR3 runs to 17 residues. The CDR3 protein is CASSQETGFISGNTIYF. CDR3 DNA sequence: TGCGCCAGCAGCCAAGAAACAGGGTTTATCTCTGGAAACACCATATATTTT.

The V gene is TRBV5-4, the J gene TRBJ2-7; D may be TRBD1 (6 bases). V lost 4 bases, J lost 4 bases, and 15 bases lay in between. Per germline, CDR1 SGHNT and CDR2 YYREEE (reference sequence). The CDR3 length is 14 residues. The CDR3 bases are TGTGCCAGCAGCCCTAGGGGGACACCTTACGAGCAGTACTTC. Translated: CASSPRGTPYEQYF.

The chain employs TRBV7-8 and TRBJ2-7; TRBD1 is a possible D gene (5 bases). V was shortened by 2 bases and J by 4 bases, with 9 bases between the two germline ends. Germline assignment: CDR1 SGHVS and CDR2 FQNEAQ. This CDR3 comprises 13 residues. CDR3 residues: CASSLPRQYEQYF. DNA of the CDR3: TGTGCCAGCAGCTTACCCAGACAGTACGAGCAGTACTTC. The complete variable domain, with remaining parts taken from reference TRBV7-8 and TRBJ2-7, reads GAGVSQSPRYKVAKRGQDVALRCDPISGHVSLFWYQQALGQGPEFLTYFQNEAQLDKSGLPSDRFFAERPEGSVSTLKIQRTQQEDSAVYLCASSLPRQYEQYFGPGTRLTVT.

This chain connects TRBV5-6 to TRBJ1-5, with TRBD1 matching over 8 bases. Losses at the gene ends were 5 bases for V and 3 bases for J; bases not matched to a gene: 7. Germline assignment: CDR1 SGHDT and CDR2 YYEEEE. The CDR3 runs to 15 residues. Written as DNA, the CDR3 is TGTGCCAGCAGTCTAGGACAGGGTATCAATCAGCCCCAGCATTTT. As protein: CASSLGQGINQPQHF.

This clone was seen once. This rearrangement joins TRBV7-9 to TRBJ2-7; possibly TRBD2 for D (5 bases). V was pared by 0 bases and J by 3 bases, with 6 bases between. The germline V gene encodes CDR1 SEHNR and CDR2 FQNEAQ (reference sequence). The CDR3 loop spans 13 amino acids. The CDR3 bases are TGTGCCAGCAGCTTAGCCGGAGGCTACGAGCAGTACTTC. Protein sequence: CASSLAGGYEQYF.

This chain links TRBV20-1 with TRBJ1-1; D uncertain. Looked up from germline, CDR1 is DFQATT and CDR2 is SNEGSKA (reference sequence). CDR3 length equals 11 residues. V dropped 3 bases and J dropped 1 base, with 3 bases sitting between them. The DNA of the CDR3 is TGCAGTGCTAGGGCGAACACTGAAGCTTTCTTT. Amino acids: CSARANTEAFF.

The V call is TRBV28, the J call TRBJ1-2; no clear D. V was cut by 3 bases and J by 8 bases, with 13 bases left in between. Germline values: CDR1 MDHEN, CDR2 SYDVKM. This CDR3 has 13 amino acids. CDR3 bases: TGTGCCAGCAGTTTTGCGTCCTTGGGCGGCTACACCTTC. Amino acids: CASSFASLGGYTF.